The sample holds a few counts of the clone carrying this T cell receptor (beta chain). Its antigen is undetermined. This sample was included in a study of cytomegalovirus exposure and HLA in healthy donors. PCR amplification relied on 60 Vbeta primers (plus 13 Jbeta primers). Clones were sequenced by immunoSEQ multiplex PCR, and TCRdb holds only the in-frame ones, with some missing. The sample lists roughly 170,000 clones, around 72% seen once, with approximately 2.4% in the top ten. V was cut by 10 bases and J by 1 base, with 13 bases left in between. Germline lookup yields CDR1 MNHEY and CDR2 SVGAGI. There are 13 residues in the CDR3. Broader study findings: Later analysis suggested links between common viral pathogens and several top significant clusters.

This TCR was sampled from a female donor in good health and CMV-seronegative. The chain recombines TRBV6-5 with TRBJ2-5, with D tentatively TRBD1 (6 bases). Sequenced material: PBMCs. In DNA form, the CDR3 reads TGTGCCACGACAGGAACATTCCAAGAGACCCAGTACTTC. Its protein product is CATTGTFQETQYF.